The subject of this entry is one TCR beta chain. No cognate antigen has been identified for it. No much larger clone exists at a distance of one base, and base qualities are not known. This record comes from a study of T cell changes during pregnancy in multiple sclerosis (dated by TCRdb to between 2018 and 2021). A note on the overall study: The study examined how the T cell repertoire changed over the course of pregnancy in women with multiple sclerosis.

The receptor library was made with the immunoSEQ multiplex PCR assay. TCRdb obtained this table from immuneACCESS and retained in-frame rearrangements with V and J assigned. These tables miss some clones; where compared with another copy, unresolved V genes account for less than half of the shortfall, and the remainder is unexplained. This sample has 35,000 to 45,000 clones in its table, and about 85% of those were observed once. The ten largest clones take up 0.75% to 1% of the sample. V is reduced by 2 bases and J by 7 bases, leaving a spacing of 15 bases between them. Per the germline V gene (reference sequence), MNHEY is the CDR1 and SMNVEV is the CDR2. The CDR3 starts with the cysteine, ends with the phenylalanine, and has 15 residues. Only the CDR3 region is kept as DNA, spanning 45 bases read in frame from base 1.

The source was CD4+ T cells from peripheral blood mononuclear cells, collected after pregnancy. The TCR sequence derives from a female donor with multiple sclerosis, enrolled in a pregnancy study. The receptor chain draws on TRBV27 and TRBJ2-4, and possibly TRBD2, on 6 matching bases. The CDR3 amino acid sequence is: CASSLPGREVNIQYF. DNA sequence: TGTGCCAGCAGTTTACCCGGCAGGGAGGTTAACATTCAGTACTTC.